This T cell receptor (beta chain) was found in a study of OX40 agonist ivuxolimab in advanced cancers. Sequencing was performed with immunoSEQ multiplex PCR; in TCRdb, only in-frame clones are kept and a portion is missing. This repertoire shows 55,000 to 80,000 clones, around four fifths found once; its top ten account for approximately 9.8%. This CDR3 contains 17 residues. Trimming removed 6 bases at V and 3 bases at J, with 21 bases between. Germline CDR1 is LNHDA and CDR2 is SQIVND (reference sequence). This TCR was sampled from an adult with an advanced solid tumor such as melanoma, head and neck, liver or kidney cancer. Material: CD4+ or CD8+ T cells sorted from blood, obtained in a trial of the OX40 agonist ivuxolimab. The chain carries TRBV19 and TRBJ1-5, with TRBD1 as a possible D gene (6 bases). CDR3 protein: CASSLRWGPQDNQPQHF. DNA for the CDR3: TGTGCCAGTAGCCTCAGGTGGGGGCCCCAAGACAATCAGCCCCAGCATTTT.